The 9 T cell receptor beta chains given below trace back to one sample, sequenced in a study of blood T cells in healthy people across ages. The use of a sample-barcoded 5' primer and a J-beta primer mix characterized a second PCR of roughly 6 to 11 cycles. MiXCR, run by TCRdb on the 5' RACE reads, gives a single entry per CDR3 protein. The table shows over 1,500,000 distinct CDR3 sequences, with approximately 40% occurring only once. The material sequenced was blood. The receptor set was obtained from a human donor in good health.

Points on this clonotype: A much more abundant neighbour one base away suggests this may be a read error. This chain uses TRBV29-1 with TRBJ1-1, with D possibly matching TRBD1 (6 bases). The CDR3 is 11 residues long. Trimming shortened V by 7 bases and J by 0 bases, and 6 bases separated the two germline ends. The germline CDR1 and CDR2 sequences are SQVTM and ANQGSEA. The DNA of the CDR3 is TGCAGCGCAGGGGTGAACACTGAAGCTTTCTTT. It specifies CSAGVNTEAFF.

This clonotype was observed a few times. The rearrangement joins TRBV29-1 to TRBJ2-1; the D is unclear. This CDR3 has 14 amino acids. Germline CDR1 reads SQVTM; CDR2 reads ANQGSEA. V gave up 1 base and J gave up 4 bases, with 11 bases separating them. As DNA, the CDR3 is TGCAGCGTTGAAGCCCTCAGTGGATACAATGAGCAGTTCTTC. Translated, it gives CSVEALSGYNEQFF.

The chain employs TRBV7-9 and TRBJ2-1; 7 bases are a match to TRBD1. The length of the CDR3 is 14 residues. Germline V gene sequence: CDR1 SEHNR, CDR2 FQNEAQ (reference sequence). Trimming removed 6 bases from V and 4 bases from J; junction bases left unmatched: 6. CDR3 in amino acids: CASRSGQVYNEQFF. The CDR3 DNA is TGTGCCAGCAGATCTGGACAGGTATACAATGAGCAGTTCTTC. The full variable domain, in which reference TRBV7-9 and TRBJ2-1 provide the parts outside the CDR3, is DTGVSQNPRHKITKRGQNVTFRCDPISEHNRLYWYRQTLGQGPEFLTYFQNEAQLEKSRLLSDRFSAERPKGSFSTLEIQRTEQGDSAMYLCASRSGQVYNEQFFGPGTRLTVL.

The chain joins TRBV5-1 to TRBJ1-2, with 11 nucleotides matching TRBD1. Germline V CDR1 and CDR2: SGHRS, YFSETQ. The V and J ends lost 4 bases and 4 bases, in that order; junction bases with no gene match: 18. This CDR3 has 19 residues. CDR3 region: CASSPLGDRGSFGGYGYTF. Here the CDR3 DNA reads TGCGCCAGCAGCCCCTTAGGGGACAGGGGGAGTTTTGGTGGCTATGGCTACACCTTC.

Many counts were recorded for this clonotype. The chain carries TRBV6-2 or TRBV6-3 and TRBJ1-1; TRBD1 might be the D (6 bases). CDR3 size: 13 residues. The germline gives CDR1 MNHEY, CDR2 SVGEGT. V lost 2 bases to trimming and J lost 6 bases, with 10 bases between them. DNA for the CDR3: TGTGCCAGCAGTTACCCCAACAGGGCTGAAGCTTTCTTT. Its protein product is CASSYPNRAEAFF.

The gene calls are TRBV20-1 and TRBJ1-2, with D perhaps matching TRBD1 (5 bases). Per germline, CDR1 DFQATT and CDR2 SNEGSKA (reference sequence). CDR3 length equals 15 residues. V lost 4 bases and J lost 7, with 22 bases in between. CDR3 region: CSAIPGPPLRRGYTF. The CDR3 DNA follows: TGCAGTGCTATACCGGGACCCCCATTACGGCGTGGCTACACCTTC.

The CDR3 coding sequence is TGTGCCAGCAGCGGTGGGACAGGGGGAAAGAGGCAGCCCCAGCATTTT. Protein product: CASSGGTGGKRQPQHF. The V call is TRBV5-5, the J call TRBJ1-5, with 11 bases that match TRBD1. From germline, CDR1 is SGHKS and CDR2 YYEKEE (reference sequence). Trimming at V came to 4 bases and at J to 7 bases, leaving 10 bases not matched to a gene. This CDR3 contains 16 residues.

V gene TRBV3-1 combines with J gene TRBJ2-5; TRBD2 agrees at 8 bases. Germline-derived CDR1 and CDR2 are LGHDT and YNNKEL (reference sequence). V trimming: 3 bases; J trimming: 3 bases; junction bases outside the gene matches: 6. The length of the CDR3 is 15 residues. The CDR3 bases are TGTGCCAGCAGCCACAGGGGACTAGTAGAAGAGACCCAGTACTTC. It is translated as CASSHRGLVEETQYF.

The V gene is TRBV9, the J gene TRBJ1-2, with TRBD1 as a possible D gene (6 bases). Germline CDR1 reads SGDLS; CDR2 reads YYNGEE. Trimming left V 4 bases short and J 4 bases short, with 17 bases between. CDR3 length equals 15 residues. This chain's CDR3 is CASSPQTTGLYGYTF. In DNA, the CDR3 is TGTGCCAGCAGCCCCCAAACCACAGGGCTCTATGGCTACACCTTC.